The entry below gives a single T cell receptor beta chain sequence along with its context. In its sample, this clonotype was seen a few times. The antigen it binds to is not known. Base qualities were left out, and no much larger clone turns up one base away. The sample comes from a study of T-cell memory formation after mild COVID-19 (dated by TCRdb to the early 2020s). Concerning the study at large: TCR sequence clusters from the two donors were found to be largely donor specific. The cohort comprised two young, previously healthy adult volunteers, one female and one male. In a couple of donors, T-cell clones that expanded and contracted after mild COVID-19 were followed by sequencing TCRalpha and TCRbeta repertoires longitudinally. Here is what the overall study found, with its caveats: Some responding clones were found in pre-infection memory, which suggests that pre-existing cross-reactive memory T cells took part in the SARS-CoV-2 response. Contracting CD4+ clones turned up mainly in the CM and EM memory subsets, whereas EMRA was where CD8+ clones were enriched. The study included only a couple of mild cases, and larger cohorts that include severe cases with pre-infection samples were judged to be necessary. The second-wave clones that peaked on day 37 were not confirmed to be SARS-CoV-2 specific. Balanced CD4/CD8 phenotypes were observed for clones contracting from day 15 to 85, whereas a bias towards CD4+ was observed for a second wave of clones expanding from day 15 to 37.

Data came from an Illumina NovaSeq 6000. TCRalpha and TCRbeta cDNA libraries were built by 5'RACE with constant-segment primers, adding sample barcodes and unique molecular identifiers. Trizol reagent was used to extract RNA from every sample. Library amplification was performed in two PCR steps, and a second sample barcode and Illumina TruSeq adapters were introduced in the second step. Libraries were sequenced on an Illumina NovaSeq with 2 x 150 bp paired-end reads. In the paper's pipeline: Reads were demultiplexed and collapsed into UMI-guided consensus sequences with migec v1.2.7. With mixcr v2.1.11, UMI consensuses were aligned to TRA and TRB V and J templates and assembled into clonotypes. Clonotypes were classified as expanded or contracted when called significant by both edgeR and NoisET, with noise models trained on biological replicates. For edgeR calls, a false discovery rate-adjusted p below 0.01 and a log2 fold-change threshold of 1 were applied. As an exploratory analysis of dynamics, max-normalized trajectories of the 1000 most abundant clonotypes were examined by PCA with hierarchical clustering. Each responding clone was given a CD4 or CD8 phenotype based on the CD4+ and CD8+ repertoires, which had been sequenced separately. TCRdb took the public reads, trimmed them with fastp at Q25, ran MiXCR for clone calling and kept in-frame beta chains. Records with the same CDR3 protein are collapsed into one entry carrying the most frequent genes and DNA. TCRdb, not the authors, supplied the V and J calls. The sample table shows 210,000 or so distinct CDR3 sequences, and 10% are seen once. Roughly 3.2% of the sample rests with the top ten.

Ficoll-Paque density gradient centrifugation was used to isolate PBMCs. Germline trimming amounts to 3 bases on V and 6 bases on J, with 4 as the count of junction bases outside the gene matches. CDR1 and CDR2 are read off the germline V gene (reference sequence) as DFQATT and SNEGSKA. The CDR3 runs 13 amino acids, cysteine and phenylalanine included. Here the CDR3 DNA is all that survives: 39 bases in frame from base 1. Source material: PBMCs or a T cell subset sorted from them (not recorded which). In this chain, TRBV20-1 is recombined with TRBJ2-2, and 7 bases in between align with TRBD2. This clonotype was sampled from a man younger than 35 who had mild COVID-19 (a few samples of this study predate the infection). The sample titles of this study are shuffled in the database, so cell type and time point are left out; the donor was told from shared clones. The nucleotide sequence is given as TGCAGTGCTAGCAGGACTAGGTCCGGGGAGCTGTTTTTT. This translates into CSASRTRSGELFF.